The source of this TCR beta chain is a study of shared T cell receptors in the human thymus. CDR1 and CDR2 from the germline V gene are SGHNT and YYREEE (reference sequence). V dropped 0 bases and J dropped 5 bases, with 3 bases sitting between them. The CDR3 loop spans 11 amino acids. Using immunoSEQ multiplex PCR, the repertoire was profiled, and TCRdb retains in-frame clones only, with some absent. The repertoire has 700,000 or so clones, approximately 83% of them found once; the top ten carry around 0.01%. These data also formed part of another study, on human thymus T cells. That work adds: Thymus tissue for the work was resected from patients undergoing corrective heart surgery. Related research found strongly overlapping thymic repertoires in unrelated individuals.

The genes are TRBV5-4 and TRBJ2-7; D gene unclear. This TCR was sampled from a girl less than two years old with a congenital heart defect. Sequencing was carried out using thymocytes. The CDR3 bases are TGTGCCAGCAGCTTGGCCGACGAGCAGTACTTC. This codes for CASSLADEQYF.